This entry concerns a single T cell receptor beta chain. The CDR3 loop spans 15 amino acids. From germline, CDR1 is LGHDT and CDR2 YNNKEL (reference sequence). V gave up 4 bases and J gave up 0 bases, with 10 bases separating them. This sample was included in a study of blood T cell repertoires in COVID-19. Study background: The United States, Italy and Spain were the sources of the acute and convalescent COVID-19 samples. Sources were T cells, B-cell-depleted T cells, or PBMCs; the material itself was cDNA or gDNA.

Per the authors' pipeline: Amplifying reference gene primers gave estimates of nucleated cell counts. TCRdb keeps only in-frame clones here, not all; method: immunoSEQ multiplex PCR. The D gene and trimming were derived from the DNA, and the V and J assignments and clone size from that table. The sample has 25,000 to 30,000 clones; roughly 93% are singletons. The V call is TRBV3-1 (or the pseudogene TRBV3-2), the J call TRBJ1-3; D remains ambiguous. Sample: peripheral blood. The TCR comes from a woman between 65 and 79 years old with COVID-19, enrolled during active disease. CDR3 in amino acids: CASSPQRSSGNTIYF. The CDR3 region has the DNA TGTGCCAGCAGCCCACAGAGAAGCTCTGGAAACACCATATATTTT.